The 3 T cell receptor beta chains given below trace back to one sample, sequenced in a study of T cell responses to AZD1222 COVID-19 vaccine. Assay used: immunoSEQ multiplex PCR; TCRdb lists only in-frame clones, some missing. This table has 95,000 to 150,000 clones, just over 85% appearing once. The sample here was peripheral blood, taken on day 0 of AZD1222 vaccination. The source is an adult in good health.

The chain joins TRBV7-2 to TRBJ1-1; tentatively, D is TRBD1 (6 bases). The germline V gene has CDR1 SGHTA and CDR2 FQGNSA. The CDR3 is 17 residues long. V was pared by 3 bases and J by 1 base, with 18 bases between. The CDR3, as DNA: TGTGCCAGCAGCTTTAGGGCCCCGGGACACGAGAACACTGAAGCTTTCTTT. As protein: CASSFRAPGHENTEAFF.

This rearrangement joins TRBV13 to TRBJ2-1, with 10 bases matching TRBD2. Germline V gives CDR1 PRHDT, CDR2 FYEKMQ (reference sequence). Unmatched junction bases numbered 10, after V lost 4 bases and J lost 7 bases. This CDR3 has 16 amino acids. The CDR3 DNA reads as TGTGCCAGCAGCTCCTATAGCGGGAGGCCGGGGAATGAGCAGTTCTTC. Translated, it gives CASSSYSGRPGNEQFF.

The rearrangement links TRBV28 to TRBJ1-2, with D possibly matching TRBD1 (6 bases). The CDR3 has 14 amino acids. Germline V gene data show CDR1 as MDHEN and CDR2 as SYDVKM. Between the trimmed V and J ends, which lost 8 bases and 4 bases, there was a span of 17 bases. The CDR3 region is CASAPTTGFYGYTF. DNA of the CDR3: TGTGCCAGCGCCCCAACGACAGGATTCTATGGCTACACCTTC.